Following are 7 T cell receptor beta chains from one sample sequenced in a study of shared T cell receptors in the human thymus. Profiled with immunoSEQ multiplex PCR; TCRdb holds only in-frame clones, not every one. The sample consists of hundreds of thousands of clones, 70% to 80% of them appearing once. Another study also made use of these data, one on human thymus T cells.

The sample taken for sequencing was thymocytes. The receptor set was obtained from a boy in the first two years of life with a congenital heart defect.

The chain carries TRBV15 and TRBJ2-2; possible D gene TRBD2, 6 bases. Trimming took off 0 bases at V and 6 bases at J, with 17 bases between the two ends. Germline V lookup: CDR1 LNHNV, CDR2 YYDKDF (reference sequence). This CDR3 contains 17 residues. CDR3 sequence reads: CATSRDWVLGGSGELFF. The DNA of the CDR3 is TGTGCCACCAGCAGAGATTGGGTTTTGGGGGGATCCGGGGAGCTGTTTTTT.

The rearrangement uses TRBV7-3 and TRBJ2-7; possible D gene TRBD1, 5 bases. The CDR3 length is 13 residues. The V gene's germline CDR1 is SGHTA and CDR2 FQGTGA. The V end was cut by 1 base, the J end by 4 bases, with 8 bases between. The CDR3: CASSLMQGYEQYF. The CDR3 bases are TGTGCCAGCAGCTTAATGCAGGGTTACGAGCAGTACTTC. The variable domain in full, with the rest retrieved from reference TRBV7-3 and TRBJ2-7, is GAGVSQTPSNKVTEKGKYVELRCDPISGHTALYWYRQSLGQGPEFLIYFQGTGAADDSGLPNDRFFAVRPEGSVSTLKIQRTERGDSAVYLCASSLMQGYEQYFGPGTRLTVT.

V and J are TRBV28 and TRBJ2-1; D is unclear. The V gene lost 3 bases and the J gene lost 4 bases, with 13 bases spanning the gap. The CDR3 is made up of 15 amino acids. From germline, CDR1 is MDHEN and CDR2 SYDVKM. The CDR3 DNA follows: TGTGCCAGCAGTTTCCGTCAGGAATCTTACAATGAGCAGTTCTTC. It translates to CASSFRQESYNEQFF.

This chain connects TRBV7-6 to TRBJ2-1; 13 bases fit TRBD2. CDR1 and CDR2 (germline): SGHVS, FNYEAQ. This CDR3 spans 16 amino acids. The V gene end was trimmed by 4 bases and the J gene end by 5 bases; junction bases not matched to a gene: 5. CDR3 DNA sequence: TGTGCCAGCAGCTCGGGACTAGCGGGACGCCACAATGAGCAGTTCTTC. It codes for CASSSGLAGRHNEQFF.

CDR3 amino acids: CASSSHRGFGGYTF. In DNA, the CDR3 is TGTGCCAGCAGCTCCCACAGGGGTTTCGGCGGCTACACCTTC. V is TRBV11-2 and J is TRBJ1-2; 7 bases line up with TRBD1. The germline V gene encodes CDR1 SGHAT and CDR2 FQNNGV. Losses at the gene ends were 4 bases for V and 8 bases for J; bases not matched to a gene: 10. This CDR3 has 14 residues.

This sequence joins TRBV27 and TRBJ2-1; possibly TRBD1 for D (5 bases). Trimming stripped 3 bases from V and 1 base from J, with 22 bases between. The CDR3 has 19 residues. The germline V gene encodes CDR1 MNHEY and CDR2 SMNVEV (reference sequence). CDR3 nucleotides: TGTGCCAGCAGTTTTACCATGGCCACAGGCTCCCATTCCTACAATGAGCAGTTCTTC. Encoded protein: CASSFTMATGSHSYNEQFF.

This chain joins TRBV13 and TRBJ2-1; 7 bases line up with TRBD2. Looked up from germline, CDR1 is PRHDT and CDR2 is FYEKMQ (reference sequence). Germline trimming cut 2 bases from V and 9 bases from J; bases unmatched to any gene: 10. The CDR3 consists of 15 residues. CDR3 region: CASSLLTSVQSEQFF. CDR3 DNA sequence: TGTGCCAGCAGCTTATTAACTAGCGTTCAAAGTGAGCAGTTCTTC.